This T cell receptor (beta chain) was profiled in a study of OX40 agonist ivuxolimab in advanced cancers. Trimming took 6 bases from V and 5 from J; bases not matched to a gene: 7. This CDR3 spans 15 amino acids. Germline CDR1 and CDR2: LGHNT and FRNRAP. Produced via immunoSEQ multiplex PCR; TCRdb's table is partial and in-frame only. This repertoire shows 65,000 to 75,000 clones, about 87% found once; its top ten account for less than 0.65%. Exclusion applied to patients with autoimmune disease history or systemic immunosuppression. The chain uses TRBV12-5 and TRBJ2-2; 9 bases agree with TRBD1. The specimen was CD4+ or CD8+ T cells sorted from blood, collected in a trial of the OX40 agonist ivuxolimab. The clonotype comes from an adult with an advanced solid tumor such as melanoma, head and neck, liver or kidney cancer. In nucleotides, the CDR3 is TGTGCTAGTGGCGCGGACAGGGGTATTACCGGGGAGCTGTTTTTT. Translation: CASGADRGITGELFF.